These T cell receptor beta chains were read from a single sample in a study of shared T cell receptors in the human thymus. Repertoires were generated with immunoSEQ multiplex PCR, while TCRdb's copy carries only in-frame clones and drops some. The sample comprises 600,000 to 900,000 clones, 80% to 90% of which are singletons, and about 0.011% rests with the top ten. The same data also went into a second study, on human thymus T cells.

The sample was thymocytes. These receptors originate from a girl under three years old with a congenital heart defect. Each CDR3 is given with its conserved first and last residue. Each record gives: clone size, D gene, J gene, V gene, CDR3 DNA, CDR3 protein. A D gene is named only where the DNA matches it firmly. Some rows mark clone size as missing; the rest say once, few, many or name a class of expanded clone.

size: .; D: .; J: TRBJ2-3; V: TRBV21-1; DNA: TGTGCCAGCAGCAAAGTTGAAGTAGCGGGGGGGGGCGAAGGCACAGATACGCAGTATTTT; CDR3: CASSKVEVAGGGEGTDTQYF
size: .; D: TRBD2; J: TRBJ2-3; V: TRBV19; DNA: TGTGCCAGTAGTCGAGTCCTCCTAGCGGACCCAAACACAGATACGCAGTATTTT; CDR3: CASSRVLLADPNTDTQYF
size: .; D: .; J: TRBJ2-2; V: TRBV7-9; DNA: TGTGCCAGCAGCTCGCTCGGGGCCGGGGAGCTGTTTTTT; CDR3: CASSSLGAGELFF
size: few; D: TRBD1; J: TRBJ1-2; V: TRBV4-1; DNA: TGCGCCAGCAGCCAAGATTTTTACAGGGGGGGCTATGGCTACACCTTC; CDR3: CASSQDFYRGGYGYTF
size: .; D: .; J: TRBJ2-1; V: TRBV28; DNA: TGTGCCATCCATCCCAGACTGAGCTCCTACAATGAGCAGTTCTTC; CDR3: CAIHPRLSSYNEQFF
size: .; D: .; J: TRBJ1-2; V: TRBV5-5; DNA: TGTGCCAGCAGCCCCCTCGGAGGGAGGGCTAACTATGGCTACACCTTC; CDR3: CASSPLGGRANYGYTF
size: once; D: TRBD2; J: TRBJ2-1; V: TRBV4-1; DNA: TGCGCCAGCAGCCAAGAGGCGACTAGCGGGGGGGCCCCCTACAATGAGCAGTTCTTC; CDR3: CASSQEATSGGAPYNEQFF
size: .; D: .; J: TRBJ1-5; V: TRBV6-1; DNA: TGTGCCAGCAGTGAACTGGGGGGTAGCAATCAGCCCCAGCATTTT; CDR3: CASSELGGSNQPQHF
size: .; D: .; J: TRBJ1-5; V: TRBV29-1; DNA: TGCAGCGTTGGTTCCAGGGTCAATCAGCCCCAGCATTTT; CDR3: CSVGSRVNQPQHF
size: .; D: TRBD2; J: TRBJ2-3; V: TRBV5-6; DNA: TGTGCCAGCAGCCCCGATACTAGCGGGGTCGCAGATACGCAGTATTTT; CDR3: CASSPDTSGVADTQYF
size: .; D: .; J: TRBJ1-1; V: TRBV7-6; DNA: TGTGCCAGCAGCTTAGCGCGCATGGGGGCGAGGACTGAAGCTTTCTTT; CDR3: CASSLARMGARTEAFF
size: .; D: TRBD2; J: TRBJ2-3; V: TRBV5-1; DNA: TGCGCCAGCAGCTCCACAGAATCTAGCGGGGGTAAGGTGACAGATACGCAGTATTTT; CDR3: CASSSTESSGGKVTDTQYF
size: .; D: TRBD1; J: TRBJ1-2; V: TRBV7-2; DNA: TGTGCCAGCACCCAGGGGGACGATGGCTACACCTTC; CDR3: CASTQGDDGYTF
size: .; D: TRBD2; J: TRBJ2-7; V: TRBV7-2; DNA: TGTGCCAGCAGCTTAGAGGGACTACGAGGGGAGCAGTACTTC; CDR3: CASSLEGLRGEQYF
size: once; D: TRBD1; J: TRBJ1-1; V: TRBV15; DNA: TGTGCCACCAGCAGCTGGACAGGGGTGGTCACTGAAGCTTTCTTT; CDR3: CATSSWTGVVTEAFF
size: .; D: .; J: TRBJ2-7; V: TRBV10-3; DNA: TGTGCCATCAGCGCCCGGGACATGAAGGGCGAGCAGTACTTC; CDR3: CAISARDMKGEQYF
size: .; D: TRBD1; J: TRBJ1-2; V: TRBV5-1; DNA: TGCGCCAGCAGCTTGGAGACAGGGAATGGCTACACCTTC; CDR3: CASSLETGNGYTF
size: .; D: .; J: TRBJ1-2; V: TRBV7-7; DNA: TGTGCTAGCAGCTTCCCCACGGGATATACACCACTTAACTATGGCTACACCTTC; CDR3: CASSFPTGYTPLNYGYTF
size: .; D: TRBD1; J: TRBJ1-6; V: TRBV9; DNA: TGTGCCAGCAGCGTGGGGGACAGGGGCCCTTATAATTCACCCCTCCACTTT; CDR3: CASSVGDRGPYNSPLHF
size: .; D: TRBD2; J: TRBJ2-3; V: TRBV5-4; DNA: TGTGCCAGCAGCTCCGGGGGGGTCACAGATACGCAGTATTTT; CDR3: CASSSGGVTDTQYF
size: .; D: .; J: TRBJ1-4; V: TRBV7-9; DNA: TGTGCCAGCAGCTGGGGAGGAAGATGGTGGCCAACTAATGAAAAACTGTTTTTT; CDR3: CASSWGGRWWPTNEKLFF
size: .; D: .; J: TRBJ2-1; V: TRBV18; DNA: TGTGCCAGCTCACCAATTATCGGGACTGCTCCCTACAATGAGCAGTTCTTC; CDR3: CASSPIIGTAPYNEQFF
size: .; D: TRBD1; J: TRBJ1-1; V: TRBV18; DNA: TGTGCCAGCTCACCCGATCTACAGGGGGCGATTAGAATGAACACTGAAGCTTTCTTT; CDR3: CASSPDLQGAIRMNTEAFF